The next 4 T cell receptor beta chains were all read from a single sample in a study of blood T cell repertoires in COVID-19. The data were produced by immunoSEQ multiplex PCR, yet TCRdb's version contains in-frame clones alone and is incomplete. The sample has over 300,000 clones; about 91% are singletons. What was sequenced was PBMCs or T cells enriched from blood (not recorded which). The receptor source for this set is a woman aged 35 to 49 who had recovered from COVID-19.

This chain joins TRBV18 and TRBJ2-7; 11 bases align to TRBD2. The CDR3 consists of 20 residues. J was trimmed by 3 bases and V by 0 bases; bases with no gene match: 16. Germline V gene lookup returns CDR1 KGHSH and CDR2 LQKENI. The CDR3 nucleotides are TGTGCCAGCTCACCACCCCAAGGTGGGACTAGCGGCTTAAGGGGCTACGAGCAGTACTTC. Protein sequence: CASSPPQGGTSGLRGYEQYF. The entire variable domain, with the rest obtained from reference TRBV18 and TRBJ2-7, is as follows: NAGVMQNPRHLVRRRGQEARLRCSPMKGHSHVYWYRQLPEEGLKFMVYLQKENIIDESGMPKERFSAEFPKEGPSILRIQQVVRGDSAAYFCASSPPQGGTSGLRGYEQYFGPGTRLTVT.

This clone has more than one count but fewer than ten. The chain uses TRBV7-8 and TRBJ2-7, with D possibly matching TRBD1 (5 bases). Germline CDR1 reads SGHVS; CDR2 reads FQNEAQ. This CDR3 region has 16 residues. V lost 2 bases, J lost 3 bases, and 17 bases lay in between. The CDR3 region is CASSLRGSRALYEQYF. The CDR3 region has the DNA TGTGCCAGCAGCTTACGAGGTAGCAGGGCCCTCTACGAGCAGTACTTC. Based on the CDR3 plus reference TRBV7-8 and TRBJ2-7, the full variable domain is GAGVSQSPRYKVAKRGQDVALRCDPISGHVSLFWYQQALGQGPEFLTYFQNEAQLDKSGLPSDRFFAERPEGSVSTLKIQRTQQEDSAVYLCASSLRGSRALYEQYFGPGTRLTVT.

V gene TRBV28 combines with J gene TRBJ2-4, with D perhaps TRBD2 (7 bases). Germline assignment: CDR1 MDHEN and CDR2 SYDVKM. There are 15 residues in the CDR3. V dropped 2 bases and J dropped 6 bases, with 14 bases sitting between them. The CDR3 sequence is CASSLGGLGGNIQYF. The CDR3 coding sequence is TGTGCCAGCAGTTTAGGTGGACTAGGGGGAAACATTCAGTACTTC.

The V and J genes are TRBV7-3 and TRBJ1-2; 7 positions match TRBD1. The V segment lost 6 bases and the J segment 7 bases; nucleotides outside the gene matches: 11. Germline CDR1 and CDR2: SGHTA and FQGTGA. The CDR3 covers 14 residues. The CDR3 DNA reads as TGTGCCAGCAGTATCGACAGGGCCTTGGGTGGCTACACCTTC. The encoded protein is CASSIDRALGGYTF. Filled out from reference TRBV7-3 and TRBJ1-2, the complete variable domain reads GAGVSQTPSNKVTEKGKYVELRCDPISGHTALYWYRQSLGQGPEFLIYFQGTGAADDSGLPNDRFFAVRPEGSVSTLKIQRTERGDSAVYLCASSIDRALGGYTFGSGTRLTVV.